This T cell receptor beta chain was recorded in a study of blood T cell repertoires in COVID-19. Study as a whole: Sample material is recorded as cDNA or gDNA derived from T cells, B-cell-depleted T cells, or PBMCs.

Germline CDR1 reads LGHDT; CDR2 reads YNNKEL (reference sequence). The V gene end was trimmed by 0 bases and the J gene end by 5 bases; junction bases not matched to a gene: 10. This CDR3 is 17 amino acids long. The study recruited people aged about 18 to 95 years across roughly 23 US areas. Participant-reported clinical history was the basis for cohort assignment. The recovered donors of Cohort 3 showed two negative PCRs, clearance, or symptom resolution. In this sample, this clone turned up once. This table comes from immunoSEQ multiplex PCR, and its TCRdb copy is limited to in-frame clones, with some not included. In the table there are some 160,000 clones, approximately 86% of which are singletons.

The clonotype comes from a woman in her thirties or forties who had recovered from COVID-19. The material sequenced was PBMCs or T cells enriched from blood (not recorded which). The gene calls are TRBV3-1 (or the pseudogene TRBV3-2) and TRBJ2-7, with TRBD2 matching over 10 bases. This chain's CDR3 is CASSQDLPSGSRDEQYF. The CDR3 region has the DNA TGTGCCAGCAGCCAAGATTTGCCTAGCGGGAGTCGCGACGAGCAGTACTTC.